The 17 T cell receptor beta chains given below trace back to one sample, sequenced in a study of T cell responses to AZD1222 COVID-19 vaccine. Some clones are missing from TCRdb's copy, which holds only in-frame ones; the method was immunoSEQ multiplex PCR. The table includes under 100,000 clones, roughly 90% detected once. The sample in question was peripheral blood, obtained on day 0 of AZD1222 vaccination. The receptor source for this set is an adult in good health.

The chain couples TRBV7-2 to TRBJ2-1; TRBD2 matches 8 bases. This CDR3 spans 14 amino acids. V was clipped by 7 bases and J by 0 bases; unmatched bases: 2. CDR1 is SGHTA, CDR2 FQGNSA, per germline. DNA of the CDR3: TGTGCCAGCAACGGGGGGGGCTCCTACAATGAGCAGTTCTTC. Translated: CASNGGGSYNEQFF.

V usage is TRBV9 and J usage is TRBJ1-3; TRBD1 matches at 7 bases. This CDR3 has 16 amino acids. J lost 2 bases, V lost 0 bases, and 5 bases had no gene match. Germline loops: CDR1 SGDLS, CDR2 YYNGEE. CDR3 amino acids: CASSVGQGVAGNTIYF. As DNA, the CDR3 is TGTGCCAGCAGCGTAGGCCAGGGGGTGGCTGGAAACACCATATATTTT.

V gene TRBV3-1 (or the pseudogene TRBV3-2) combines with J gene TRBJ2-2, with D perhaps matching TRBD1 (5 bases). CDR1 and CDR2 (germline): LGHDT, YNNKEL (reference sequence). V lost 4 bases and J lost 7, with 7 bases in between. The CDR3 has 12 amino acids. CDR3 loop: CASSPGLGELFF. CDR3 in DNA: TGTGCCAGCAGCCCAGGGCTCGGGGAGCTGTTTTTT.

CDR3 sequence reads: CASSAGGGNYGYTF. CDR3 nucleotides: TGTGCCAGCAGCGCCGGGGGAGGTAACTATGGCTACACCTTC. This chain links TRBV9 with TRBJ1-2, with a possible D match to TRBD1 (5 bases). The CDR3 length is 14 residues. Germline V gives CDR1 SGDLS, CDR2 YYNGEE. V lost 3 bases to trimming and J lost 1 base, with 10 bases between them.

V usage is TRBV18 and J usage is TRBJ1-1, with TRBD1 identical over 9 bases. The CDR3 consists of 14 residues. The germline V gene has CDR1 KGHSH and CDR2 LQKENI. V trimming: 6 bases; J trimming: 7 bases; junction bases outside the gene matches: 9. The CDR3: CASSPDRGEGEAFF. Here the CDR3 DNA reads TGTGCCAGCTCCCCGGACAGGGGAGAGGGTGAAGCTTTCTTT.

The CDR3, as DNA: TGTGCCAGCCTGGGGCCTAGCTCCTACAATGAGCAGTTCTTC. Protein product: CASLGPSSYNEQFF. The chain employs TRBV3-1 (or the pseudogene TRBV3-2) and TRBJ2-1; perhaps TRBD1 as D (5 bases). CDR3 length: 14 amino acids. From germline, CDR1 is LGHDT and CDR2 YNNKEL (reference sequence). V was cut by 8 bases and J by 0 bases, with 11 bases left in between.

The rearrangement links TRBV19 to TRBJ1-4; TRBD1 might be the D (5 bases). Germline-derived CDR1 and CDR2 are LNHDA and SQIVND (reference sequence). This CDR3 contains 14 residues. Deletions cut 10 bases from V and 3 bases from J, with 15 bases between. CDR3 region: CATHHRGSNEKLFF. In nucleotides, the CDR3 is TGTGCCACCCACCACCGGGGCTCTAATGAAAAACTGTTTTTT.

DNA of the CDR3: TGCGCCAGCAGCCAAAACTTCCTTAAAGCCTACGAGCAGTACTTC. Its protein product is CASSQNFLKAYEQYF. V gene TRBV4-3 combines with J gene TRBJ2-7, with unresolved D. V was shortened by 2 bases and J by 2 bases, with 13 bases between the two germline ends. The CDR3 is 15 residues long. Germline V gene data show CDR1 as LGHNA and CDR2 as YSLEER.

The genes are TRBV5-4 and TRBJ2-7, with D uncertain. V was pared by 0 bases and J by 1 base, with 11 bases between. Germline V gene lookup returns CDR1 SGHNT and CDR2 YYREEE (reference sequence). This CDR3 has 15 residues. CDR3 sequence (DNA): TGTGCCAGCAGCTTGGCCGGCACGTTATCCTACGAGCAGTACTTC. Translating gives CASSLAGTLSYEQYF. Full variable domain (remainder filled in from reference TRBV5-4 and TRBJ2-7): ETGVTQSPTHLIKTRGQQVTLRCSSQSGHNTVSWYQQALGQGPQFIFQYYREEENGRGNFPPRFSGLQFPNYSSELNVNALELDDSALYLCASSLAGTLSYEQYFGPGTRLTVT.

V is TRBV15 and J is TRBJ1-2; D unresolved. The CDR3 totals 13 residues. Germline assignment: CDR1 LNHNV and CDR2 YYDKDF (reference sequence). Trimming removed 5 bases from V and 6 bases from J, with 13 bases in between. CDR3 sequence (DNA): TGTGCCACCAGCCAGCGTAGGGCGCATGGCTACACCTTC. Translated: CATSQRRAHGYTF.

The V gene is TRBV30, the J gene TRBJ2-1; D is perhaps TRBD2 (6 bases). The CDR3 covers 13 residues. The V end lost 8 bases, the J end lost 6 bases, and 17 bases lay between the germline ends. The germline V gene encodes CDR1 GTSNPN and CDR2 SVGIG (reference sequence). CDR3 amino acids: CAAPGDGANEQFF. The CDR3 coding sequence is TGTGCCGCACCGGGGGACGGCGCCAATGAGCAGTTCTTC.

The rearrangement uses TRBV6-2 or TRBV6-3 and TRBJ2-2, with 10 bases lining up with TRBD2. Germline loops: CDR1 MNHEY, CDR2 SVGEGT. V dropped 2 bases and J dropped 4; count of bases not matched to a gene: 1. This CDR3 region has 15 residues. The CDR3 reads CASSYRTSGTGELFF. CDR3 in DNA: TGTGCCAGCAGTTACCGGACTAGCGGCACCGGGGAGCTGTTTTTT.

The chain joins TRBV6-5 to TRBJ1-4; D is unclear. This CDR3 is built from 11 residues. Trimming took off 2 bases at V and 6 bases at J, with 1 base between the two ends. Germline CDR1 is MNHEY and CDR2 is SVGAGI. CDR3 DNA sequence: TGTGCCAGCAGTTACGATGAAAAACTGTTTTTT. Translating it yields CASSYDEKLFF.

Remarks on this clone: This sample includes further DNA sequences coding for the same CDR3. The chain joins TRBV27 to TRBJ1-1; 9 nucleotides agree with TRBD1. The CDR3 loop spans 12 amino acids. With V trimmed by 6 bases and J by 5 bases, 1 base remained unmatched. The germline gives CDR1 MNHEY, CDR2 SMNVEV (reference sequence). The CDR3 region has the DNA TGTGCCAGCAGGACAGGGGGAACTGAAGCTTTCTTT. Translation: CASRTGGTEAFF.

In nucleotides, the CDR3 is TGCGCCAGCAGCTTGGGATCGCAGGGAAACACCATATATTTT. It codes for CASSLGSQGNTIYF. The chain joins TRBV5-1 to TRBJ1-3, with unresolved D. The CDR3 runs 14 residues. Germline V CDR1 and CDR2: SGHRS, YFSETQ. Trimming removed 0 bases from V and 4 bases from J, with 8 bases in between.

The chain links TRBV27 to TRBJ1-5; D is perhaps TRBD1 (5 bases). The V end lost 7 bases, the J end lost 7 bases, and 17 bases lay between the germline ends. This CDR3 has 14 amino acids. Germline V gives CDR1 MNHEY, CDR2 SMNVEV (reference sequence). The CDR3 reads CASKGEGRRQPQHF. As DNA, the CDR3 is TGTGCCAGCAAAGGAGAGGGGAGAAGGCAGCCCCAGCATTTT.

This chain joins TRBV19 and TRBJ2-7, with D unresolved. With 5 bases removed from V and 0 bases from J, the gap between germline ends came to 11 bases. In germline, CDR1 is LNHDA, CDR2 SQIVND (reference sequence). The CDR3 runs 14 residues. The CDR3 here is CASSPPLSSYEQYF. The CDR3 DNA is TGTGCCAGTAGTCCGCCCCTAAGCTCCTACGAGCAGTACTTC. Using reference TRBV19 and TRBJ2-7 for the parts outside the CDR3, the full variable domain is DGGITQSPKYLFRKEGQNVTLSCEQNLNHDAMYWYRQDPGQGLRLIYYSQIVNDFQKGDIAEGYSVSREKKESFPLTVTSAQKNPTAFYLCASSPPLSSYEQYFGPGTRLTVT.